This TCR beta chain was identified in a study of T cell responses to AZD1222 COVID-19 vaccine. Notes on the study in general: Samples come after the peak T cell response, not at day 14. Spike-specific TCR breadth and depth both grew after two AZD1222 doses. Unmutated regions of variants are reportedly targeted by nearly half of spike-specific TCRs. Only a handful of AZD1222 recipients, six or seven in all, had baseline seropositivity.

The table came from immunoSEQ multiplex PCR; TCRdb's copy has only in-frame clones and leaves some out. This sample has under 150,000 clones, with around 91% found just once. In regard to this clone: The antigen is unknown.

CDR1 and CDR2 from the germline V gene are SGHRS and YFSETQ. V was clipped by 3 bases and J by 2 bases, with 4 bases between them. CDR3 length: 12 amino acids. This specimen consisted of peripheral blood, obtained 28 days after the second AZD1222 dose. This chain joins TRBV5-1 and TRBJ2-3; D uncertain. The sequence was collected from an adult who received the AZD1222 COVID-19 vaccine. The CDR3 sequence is CASSSSTDTQYF. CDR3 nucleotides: TGCGCCAGCAGCTCATCCACAGATACGCAGTATTTT.